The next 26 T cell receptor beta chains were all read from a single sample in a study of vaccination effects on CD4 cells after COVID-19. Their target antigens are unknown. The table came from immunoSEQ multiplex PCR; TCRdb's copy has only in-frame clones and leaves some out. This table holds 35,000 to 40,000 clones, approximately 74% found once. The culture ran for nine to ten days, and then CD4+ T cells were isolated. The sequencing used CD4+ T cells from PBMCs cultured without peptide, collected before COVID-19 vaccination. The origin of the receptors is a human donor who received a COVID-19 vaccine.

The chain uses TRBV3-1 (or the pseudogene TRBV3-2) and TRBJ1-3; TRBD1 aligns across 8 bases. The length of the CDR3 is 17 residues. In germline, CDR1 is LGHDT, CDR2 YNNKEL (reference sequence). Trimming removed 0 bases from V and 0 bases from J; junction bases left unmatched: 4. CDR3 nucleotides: TGTGCCAGCAGCCAAGATGGGACAGGCCTCTCTGGAAACACCATATATTTT. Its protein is CASSQDGTGLSGNTIYF.

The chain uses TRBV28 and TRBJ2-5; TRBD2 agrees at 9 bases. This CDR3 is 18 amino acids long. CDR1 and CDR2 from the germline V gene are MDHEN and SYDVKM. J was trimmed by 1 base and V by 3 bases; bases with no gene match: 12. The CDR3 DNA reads TGTGCCAGCAGTTTCCCCCTGCGGGGGGGGGACGGCCAAGAGACCCAGTACTTC. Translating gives CASSFPLRGGDGQETQYF. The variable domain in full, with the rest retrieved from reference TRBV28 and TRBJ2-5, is DVKVTQSSRYLVKRTGEKVFLECVQDMDHENMFWYRQDPGLGLRLIYFSYDVKMKEKGDIPEGYSVSREKKERFSLILESASTNQTSMYLCASSFPLRGGDGQETQYFGPGTRLLVL.

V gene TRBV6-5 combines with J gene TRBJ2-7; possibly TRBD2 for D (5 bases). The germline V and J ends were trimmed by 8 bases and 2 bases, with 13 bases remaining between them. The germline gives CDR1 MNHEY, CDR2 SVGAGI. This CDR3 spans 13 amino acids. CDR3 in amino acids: CASCASPTYEQYF. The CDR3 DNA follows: TGTGCCAGCTGCGCTAGCCCGACCTACGAGCAGTACTTC.

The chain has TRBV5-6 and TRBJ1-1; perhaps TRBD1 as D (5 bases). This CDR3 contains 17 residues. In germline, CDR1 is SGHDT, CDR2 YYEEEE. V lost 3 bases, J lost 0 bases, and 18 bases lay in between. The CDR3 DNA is TGTGCCAGCAGCTGGGGGTGGGGAGTAATCATGAACACTGAAGCTTTCTTT. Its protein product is CASSWGWGVIMNTEAFF.

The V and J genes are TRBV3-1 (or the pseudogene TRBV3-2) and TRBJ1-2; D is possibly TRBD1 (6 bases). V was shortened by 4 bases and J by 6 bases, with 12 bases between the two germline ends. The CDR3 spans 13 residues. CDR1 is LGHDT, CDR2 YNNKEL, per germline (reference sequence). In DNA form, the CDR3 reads TGTGCCAGCAGCCCCGGGGGGGCACATGGCTACACCTTC. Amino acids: CASSPGGAHGYTF.

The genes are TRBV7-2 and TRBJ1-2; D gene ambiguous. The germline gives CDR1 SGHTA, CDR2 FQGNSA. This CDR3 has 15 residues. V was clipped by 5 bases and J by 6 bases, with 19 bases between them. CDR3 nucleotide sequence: TGTGCCAGCAGCCATTATACGCCGACATACGATGGCTACACCTTC. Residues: CASSHYTPTYDGYTF.

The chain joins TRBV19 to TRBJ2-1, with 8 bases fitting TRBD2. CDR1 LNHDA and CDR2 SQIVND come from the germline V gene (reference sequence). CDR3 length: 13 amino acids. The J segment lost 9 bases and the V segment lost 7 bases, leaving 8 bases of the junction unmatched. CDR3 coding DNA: TGTGCCAGTAATACGGGAGGGAGGGGTGAGCAGTTCTTC. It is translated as CASNTGGRGEQFF.

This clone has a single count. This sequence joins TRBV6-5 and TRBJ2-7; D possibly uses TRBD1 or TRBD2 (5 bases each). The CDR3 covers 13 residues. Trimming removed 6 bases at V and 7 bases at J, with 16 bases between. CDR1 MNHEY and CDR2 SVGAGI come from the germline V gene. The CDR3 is CASSRLGGREQYF. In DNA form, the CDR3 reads TGTGCCAGCAGCCGACTTGGGGGACGGGAGCAGTACTTC.

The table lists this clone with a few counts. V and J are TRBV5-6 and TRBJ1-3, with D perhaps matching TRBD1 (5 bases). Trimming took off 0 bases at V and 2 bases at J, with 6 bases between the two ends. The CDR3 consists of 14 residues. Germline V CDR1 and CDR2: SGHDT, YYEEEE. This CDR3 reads CASSLVRAGNTIYF. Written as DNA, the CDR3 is TGTGCCAGCAGCTTGGTCAGGGCTGGAAACACCATATATTTT.

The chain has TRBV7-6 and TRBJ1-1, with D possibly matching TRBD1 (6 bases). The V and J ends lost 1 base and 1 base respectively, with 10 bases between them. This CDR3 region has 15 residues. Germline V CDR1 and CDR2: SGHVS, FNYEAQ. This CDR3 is CASSLGGTKNTEAFF. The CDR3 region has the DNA TGTGCCAGCAGCTTAGGTGGGACAAAGAACACTGAAGCTTTCTTT. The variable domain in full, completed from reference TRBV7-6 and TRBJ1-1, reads GAGVSQSPRYKVTKRGQDVALRCDPISGHVSLYWYRQALGQGPEFLTYFNYEAQQDKSGLPNDRFSAERPEGSISTLTIQRTEQRDSAMYRCASSLGGTKNTEAFFGQGTRLTVV.

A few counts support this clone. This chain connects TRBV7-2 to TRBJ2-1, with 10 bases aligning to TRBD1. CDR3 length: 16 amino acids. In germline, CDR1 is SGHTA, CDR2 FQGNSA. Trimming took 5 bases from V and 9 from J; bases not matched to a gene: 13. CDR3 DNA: TGTGCCAGCAGCACCGGAAGGGACAGGGGTTTGGGTGAGCAGTTCTTC. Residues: CASSTGRDRGLGEQFF. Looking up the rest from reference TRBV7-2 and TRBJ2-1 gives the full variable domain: GAGVSQSPSNKVTEKGKDVELRCDPISGHTALYWYRQSLGQGLEFLIYFQGNSAPDKSGLPSDRFSAERTGGSVSTLTIQRTQQEDSAVYLCASSTGRDRGLGEQFFGPGTRLTVL.

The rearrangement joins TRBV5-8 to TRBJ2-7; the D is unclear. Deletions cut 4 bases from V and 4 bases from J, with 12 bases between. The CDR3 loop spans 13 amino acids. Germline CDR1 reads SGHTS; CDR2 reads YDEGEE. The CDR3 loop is CASSKFQEYEQYF. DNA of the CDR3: TGTGCCAGCAGCAAGTTTCAGGAGTACGAGCAGTACTTC. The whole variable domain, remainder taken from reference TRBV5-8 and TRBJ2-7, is EAGVTQSPTHLIKTRGQQATLRCSPISGHTSVYWYQQALGLGLQFLLWYDEGEERNRGNFPPRFSGRQFPNYSSELNVNALELEDSALYLCASSKFQEYEQYFGPGTRLTVT.

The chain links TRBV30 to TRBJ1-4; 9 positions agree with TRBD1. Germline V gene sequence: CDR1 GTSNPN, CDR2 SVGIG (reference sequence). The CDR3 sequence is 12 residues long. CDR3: CATDRGNEKLFF. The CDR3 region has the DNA TGTGCGACGGACAGGGGTAATGAAAAACTGTTTTTT.

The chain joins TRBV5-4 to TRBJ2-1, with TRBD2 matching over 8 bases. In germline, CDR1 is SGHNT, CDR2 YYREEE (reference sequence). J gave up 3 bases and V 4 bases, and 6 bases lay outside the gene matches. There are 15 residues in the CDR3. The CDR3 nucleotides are TGTGCCAGCAGCCTAGGTAGCGGGAACTACAATGAGCAGTTCTTC. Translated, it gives CASSLGSGNYNEQFF.

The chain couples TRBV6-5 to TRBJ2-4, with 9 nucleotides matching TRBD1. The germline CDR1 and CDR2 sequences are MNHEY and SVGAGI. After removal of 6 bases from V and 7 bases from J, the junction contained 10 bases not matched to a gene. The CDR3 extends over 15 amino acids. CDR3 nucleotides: TGTGCCAGCAGCCTGGGACAGGGAGCATGGAACATTCAGTACTTC. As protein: CASSLGQGAWNIQYF.

The CDR3 loop is CASSQEKFHLGNEQFF. The CDR3 DNA sequence: TGTGCCAGCAGCCAAGAGAAGTTCCACTTGGGAAATGAGCAGTTCTTC. V is TRBV3-1 (or the pseudogene TRBV3-2) and J is TRBJ2-1; no firm D call. V was trimmed by 0 bases and J by 7 bases, leaving 16 bases between them. There are 16 residues in the CDR3. Germline V gives CDR1 LGHDT, CDR2 YNNKEL (reference sequence).

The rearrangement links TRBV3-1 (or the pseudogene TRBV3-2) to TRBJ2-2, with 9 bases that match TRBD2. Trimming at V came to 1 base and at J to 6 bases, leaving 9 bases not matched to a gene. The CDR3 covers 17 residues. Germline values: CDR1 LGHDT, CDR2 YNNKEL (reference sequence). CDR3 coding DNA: TGTGCCAGCAGCCAAGCTCTTAGCGGGAGTAGGGCCGGGGAGCTGTTTTTT. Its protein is CASSQALSGSRAGELFF.

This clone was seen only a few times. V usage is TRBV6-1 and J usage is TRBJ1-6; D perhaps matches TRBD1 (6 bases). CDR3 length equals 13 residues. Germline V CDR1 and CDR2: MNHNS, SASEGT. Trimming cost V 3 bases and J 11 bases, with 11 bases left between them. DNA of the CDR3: TGTGCCAGCAGTGAGGACAGAAGGGCACCCCTCCACTTT. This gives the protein CASSEDRRAPLHF.

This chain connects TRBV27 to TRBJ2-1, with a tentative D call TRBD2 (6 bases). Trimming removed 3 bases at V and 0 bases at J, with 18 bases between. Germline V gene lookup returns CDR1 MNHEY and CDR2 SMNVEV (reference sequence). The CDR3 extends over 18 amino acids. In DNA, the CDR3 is TGTGCCAGCAGTTTCGGAGGGGCAGGACGGAGCTCCTACAATGAGCAGTTCTTC. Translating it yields CASSFGGAGRSSYNEQFF.

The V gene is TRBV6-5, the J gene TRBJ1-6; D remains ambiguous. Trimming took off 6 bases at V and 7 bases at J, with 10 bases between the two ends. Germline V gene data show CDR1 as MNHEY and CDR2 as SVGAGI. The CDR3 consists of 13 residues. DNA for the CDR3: TGTGCCAGCAGGGAGTATTTGAATTCACCCCTCCACTTT. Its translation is CASREYLNSPLHF.

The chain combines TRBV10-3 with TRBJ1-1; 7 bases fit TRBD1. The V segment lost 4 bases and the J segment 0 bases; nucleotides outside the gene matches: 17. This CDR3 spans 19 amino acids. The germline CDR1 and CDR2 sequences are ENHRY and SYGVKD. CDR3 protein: CAISAGPGQRDPMNTEAFF. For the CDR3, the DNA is TGTGCCATCAGTGCGGGACCGGGACAGAGGGACCCAATGAACACTGAAGCTTTCTTT.

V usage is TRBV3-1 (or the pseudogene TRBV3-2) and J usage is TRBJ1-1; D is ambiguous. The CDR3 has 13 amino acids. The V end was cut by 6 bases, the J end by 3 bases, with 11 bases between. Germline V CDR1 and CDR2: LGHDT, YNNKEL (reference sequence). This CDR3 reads CASSRIGDTEAFF. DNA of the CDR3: TGTGCCAGCAGTCGAATCGGAGACACTGAAGCTTTCTTT.

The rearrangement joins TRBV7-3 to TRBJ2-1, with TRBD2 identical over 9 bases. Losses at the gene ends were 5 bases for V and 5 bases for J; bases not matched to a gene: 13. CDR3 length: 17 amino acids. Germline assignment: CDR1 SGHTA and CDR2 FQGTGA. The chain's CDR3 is CASSNKLVIAGDNEQFF. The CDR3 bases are TGTGCCAGCAGCAATAAGCTGGTTATAGCGGGGGACAATGAGCAGTTCTTC.

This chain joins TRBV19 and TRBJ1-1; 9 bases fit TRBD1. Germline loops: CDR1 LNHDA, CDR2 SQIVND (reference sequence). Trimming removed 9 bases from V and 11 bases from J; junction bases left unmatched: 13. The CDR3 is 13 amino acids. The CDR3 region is CASSGQGRFEAFF. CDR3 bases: TGTGCCAGCTCGGGACAGGGTCGGTTTGAGGCTTTCTTT. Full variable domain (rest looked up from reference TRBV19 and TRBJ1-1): DGGITQSPKYLFRKEGQNVTLSCEQNLNHDAMYWYRQDPGQGLRLIYYSQIVNDFQKGDIAEGYSVSREKKESFPLTVTSAQKNPTAFYLCASSGQGRFEAFFGQGTRLTVV.

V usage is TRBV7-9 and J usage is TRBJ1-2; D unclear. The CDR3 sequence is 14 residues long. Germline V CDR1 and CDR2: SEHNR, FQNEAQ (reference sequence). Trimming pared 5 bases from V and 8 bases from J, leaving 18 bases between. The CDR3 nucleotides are TGTGCCAGCAGCATGCAGCGGCCGGGCGGAGGCTACACCTTC. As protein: CASSMQRPGGGYTF.

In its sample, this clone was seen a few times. The CDR3 loop is CASRRVPTGATNEKLFF. CDR3 bases: TGTGCCAGCAGGCGAGTCCCTACAGGGGCAACTAATGAAAAACTGTTTTTT. The J gene is TRBJ1-4, the V gene TRBV6-6; TRBD1 agrees at 7 bases. Trimming took 6 bases from V and 0 from J; bases not matched to a gene: 10. The CDR3 spans 17 residues. Germline CDR1 reads MNHNY; CDR2 reads SVGAGI (reference sequence).